The present T cell receptor beta chain was sequenced within a study of shared clonotypes between healthy human individuals. CD45RO-negative cells were positively selected for CCR7, leaving out terminally differentiated effector memory CD45RA+ cells. V shed 0 bases and J shed 5 bases, with 20 bases lying between them. Germline-derived CDR1 and CDR2 are LGHNA and YSLEER. The CDR3 runs 17 residues. Sequenced by immunoSEQ multiplex PCR; TCRdb stores in-frame clones only, minus some. The sample consists of about 580,000 clones, about 98% of them appearing once. The TCR was taken from a man younger than 45 in good health. V gene TRBV4-3 combines with J gene TRBJ2-7; weak D call: TRBD2 (7 bases). Sequencing used naive CD8+ T cells sorted from blood. The CDR3 DNA sequence: TGCGCCAGCAGCCAAGATAGGACGGGGGGCGGCCGCAACGAGCAGTACTTC. Translated, it gives CASSQDRTGGGRNEQYF.